Sequencing of this T cell receptor beta chain was carried out in a study of beta chain features in type 1 diabetes. As concerns this clone: Antigen unknown.

Study-level results: TCRB CDR3 length was moderately but significantly reduced in all four CD4+ subsets of Type 1 diabetes patients.

The study reverse transcribed the entire isolated RNA, so it sequenced expressed TCRB transcripts. Using immunoSEQ multiplex PCR, the repertoire was profiled, and TCRdb retains in-frame clones only, with some absent. The sample lists 250,000 to 300,000 clones, approximately 25% seen once, with around 0.011% in the top ten. CDR3 size: 12 residues. Trimming removed 6 bases from V and 15 bases from J; junction bases left unmatched: 9. In germline, CDR1 is MDHEN, CDR2 SYDVKM. The sequence was obtained from a woman aged 30 to 39 with type 1 diabetes. The sequenced sample consisted of naive CD4+ T cells from blood. The J gene is TRBJ2-1, the V gene TRBV28, with 9 positions matching TRBD1. CDR3 sequence reads: CASSLGGQGMFF. The CDR3 region has the DNA TGTGCCAGCAGCCTAGGGGGACAGGGTATGTTCTTC.